This record covers a single T cell receptor (beta chain). This entry is derived from a study of cytotoxic CD8 clonotypes in ibrutinib-treated CLL. V lost 2 bases to trimming and J lost 5 bases, with 9 bases between them. The CDR3 is 13 amino acids. Germline V gene sequence: CDR1 MNHEY, CDR2 SVGAGI. The data were produced by immunoSEQ multiplex PCR, yet TCRdb's version contains in-frame clones alone and is incomplete. The table lists 200,000 or so clones, approximately 70% of them singletons. The material was PBMCs, obtained after 12 months of ibrutinib treatment. The chain uses TRBV6-5 and TRBJ1-2; unclear D gene. The sequence derives from a human donor with chronic lymphocytic leukemia. The CDR3 region has the DNA TGTGCCAGCAGTTACGGGAAACAGTATGGCTACACCTTC. Protein product: CASSYGKQYGYTF.